Listed below are T cell receptor beta chains from one sample, sequenced in a study of technical replicates of blood from a few donors. Clones were read by immunoSEQ multiplex PCR, and TCRdb kept only the in-frame ones, dropping some. The sample consists of about 84,000 clones, roughly 97% of them appearing once. The sample was T cells isolated from PBMCs. The source is a human donor in good health. Each CDR3 is given with its conserved first and last residue. Clone size is shown for a subset of rows, as once, few, many or a class of expanded clone.

CASGASGGAFNEQFF	TRBV2	NA
CAWSSGGRGQFF	TRBV30	NA
CASSDRGYSTNEKLFF	TRBV28	NA
CASSSLAGGPETQYF	TRBV5-4	NA
CSVPTPGGGETQYF	TRBV29-1	once
CASSQESGNNEQFF	TRBV4-2	NA
CASSIDRGRFNQPQHF	TRBV28	NA
CAISESAGQGDSPLHF	TRBV10-3	NA
CASSLERETEAFF	TRBV7-8	NA
CASSPDRVPDGYTF	TRBV11-2	NA
CASKTPTSAYGELFF	TRBV28	NA
CASGGRATNEKLFF	TRBV6-1	NA
CASSPQGDQPQHF	TRBV7-9	NA
CASSSAGSEQFF	TRBV6-5	once
CASSTGLAGRGAYNEQFF	TRBV5-1	NA
CASSEESGSDEQYF	TRBV6-1	NA
CASSLETSGGPTDTQYF	TRBV5-1	NA
CASSLPPLNRSGRAGIYEQYF	TRBV5-1	NA
CASTPGRGYNEQFF	TRBV6-1	NA
CASSVGGTGGEGLFF	TRBV9	NA
CAISGTSATDTQYF	TRBV10-3	NA
CARNGGDNQPQHF	TRBV27	NA
CASSRTLPLAGEDNEQFF	TRBV7-3	NA
CASSLSTGIPKHF	TRBV28	once
CASSQSIADREGYTF	TRBV23-1	NA
CASSSGGAGGRTDTQYF	TRBV9	NA
CASSLPRDFYNEQFF	TRBV7-9	NA
CASSPRLGGDTEAFF	TRBV7-9	NA